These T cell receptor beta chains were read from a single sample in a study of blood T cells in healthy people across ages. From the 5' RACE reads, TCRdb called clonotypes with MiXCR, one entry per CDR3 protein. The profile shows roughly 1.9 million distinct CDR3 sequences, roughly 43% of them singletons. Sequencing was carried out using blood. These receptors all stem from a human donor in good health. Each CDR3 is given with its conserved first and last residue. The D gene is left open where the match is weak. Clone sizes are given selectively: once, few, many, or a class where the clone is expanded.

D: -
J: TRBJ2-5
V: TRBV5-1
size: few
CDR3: CASSLVGHPKETQYF
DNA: TGCGCCAGCAGCTTGGTGGGACACCCAAAAGAGACCCAGTACTTC

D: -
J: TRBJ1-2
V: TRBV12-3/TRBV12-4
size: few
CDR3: CASSLQTVVGGYTF
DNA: TGTGCCAGCAGTTTGCAGACGGTGGTGGGTGGCTACACCTTC

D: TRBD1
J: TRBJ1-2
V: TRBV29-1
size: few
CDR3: CSGVLDRAGYTF
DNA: TGCAGCGGGGTTCTTGACAGGGCAGGCTACACCTTC

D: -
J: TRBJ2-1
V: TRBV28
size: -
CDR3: CASSLSGRPREQFF
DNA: TGTGCCAGCAGTTTAAGCGGGCGCCCTAGGGAGCAGTTCTTC

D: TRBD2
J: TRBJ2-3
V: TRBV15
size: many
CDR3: CATSPLAGGPADTQYF
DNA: TGTGCCACGAGCCCGCTAGCGGGGGGCCCCGCAGATACGCAGTATTTT

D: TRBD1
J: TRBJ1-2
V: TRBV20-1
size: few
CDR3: CSASSGTGYGYTF
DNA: TGCAGTGCTAGCTCCGGGACAGGGTATGGCTACACCTTC

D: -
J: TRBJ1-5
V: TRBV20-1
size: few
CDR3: CSAMGSTGQPQHF
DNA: TGCAGTGCTATGGGGTCAACAGGCCAGCCCCAGCATTTT

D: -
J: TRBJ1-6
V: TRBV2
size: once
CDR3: CASSEPVPVWSPLHF
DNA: TGTGCCAGCAGTGAACCGGTCCCGGTTTGGTCACCCCTCCACTTT

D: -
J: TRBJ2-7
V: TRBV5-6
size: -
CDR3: CASSRGSDDEQYF
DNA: TGTGCCAGCAGTCGGGGGTCAGACGACGAGCAGTACTTC

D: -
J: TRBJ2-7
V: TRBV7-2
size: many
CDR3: CASSLGGVAYEQYF
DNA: TGTGCCAGCAGCTTAGGGGGGGTAGCCTACGAGCAGTACTTC

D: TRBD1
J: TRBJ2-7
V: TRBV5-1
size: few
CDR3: CASSSEGASYEQYF
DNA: TGCGCCAGCAGCTCAGAGGGGGCTAGCTACGAGCAGTACTTC

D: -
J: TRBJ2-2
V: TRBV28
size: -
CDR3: CASSLWGGANTGELFF
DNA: TGTGCCAGCAGTTTATGGGGCGGTGCGAACACCGGGGAGCTGTTTTTT

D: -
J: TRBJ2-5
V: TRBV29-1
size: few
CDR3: CSVEVPAEVQETQYF
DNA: TGCAGCGTTGAAGTGCCAGCGGAAGTCCAAGAGACCCAGTACTTC

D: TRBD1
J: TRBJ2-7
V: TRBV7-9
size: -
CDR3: CASSSSGQLYEQYF
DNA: TGTGCCAGCAGCTCCTCGGGACAGCTTTACGAGCAGTACTTC

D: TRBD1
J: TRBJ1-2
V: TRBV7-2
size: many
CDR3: CASSGGQGYGYTF
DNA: TGTGCCAGCAGCGGCGGACAGGGGTATGGCTACACCTTC

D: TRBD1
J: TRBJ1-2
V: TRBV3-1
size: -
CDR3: CASSPGQVPTKYGYTF
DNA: TGTGCCAGCAGCCCGGGACAGGTACCCACTAAGTATGGCTACACCTTC

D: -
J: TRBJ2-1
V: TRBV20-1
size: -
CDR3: CSARDGAADQETQFF
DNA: TGCAGTGCTAGAGATGGGGCAGCGGACCAAGAGACCCAGTTCTTC

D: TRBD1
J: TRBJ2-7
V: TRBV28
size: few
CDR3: CASAQEQGFVWNAEQYF
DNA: TGTGCCAGTGCCCAGGAACAGGGGTTTGTTTGGAATGCGGAGCAGTACTTC

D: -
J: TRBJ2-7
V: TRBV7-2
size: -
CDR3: CASSPRRATYEQYF
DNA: TGTGCCAGCAGCCCGCGGCGAGCAACCTACGAGCAGTACTTC

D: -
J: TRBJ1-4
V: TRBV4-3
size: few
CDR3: CASNQARGAGEKLFF
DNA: TGCGCCAGCAACCAAGCGAGGGGCGCAGGTGAAAAACTGTTTTTT

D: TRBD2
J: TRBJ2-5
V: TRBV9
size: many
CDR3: CASSVGGTSGETQYF
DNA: TGTGCCAGCAGCGTAGGAGGGACTAGCGGAGAGACCCAGTACTTC

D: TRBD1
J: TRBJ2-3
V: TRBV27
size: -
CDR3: CASSFDRVYTDTQYF
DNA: TGTGCCAGCAGTTTCGACAGGGTATACACAGATACGCAGTATTTT

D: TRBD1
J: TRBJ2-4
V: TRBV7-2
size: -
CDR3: CASSFGTAWEEQYF
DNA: TGTGCCAGCAGCTTCGGGACAGCATGGGAAGAGCAGTACTTC

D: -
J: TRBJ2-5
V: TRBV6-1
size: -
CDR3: CASRRGGESQETQYF
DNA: TGTGCCAGCAGGAGAGGGGGGGAATCCCAAGAGACCCAGTACTTC